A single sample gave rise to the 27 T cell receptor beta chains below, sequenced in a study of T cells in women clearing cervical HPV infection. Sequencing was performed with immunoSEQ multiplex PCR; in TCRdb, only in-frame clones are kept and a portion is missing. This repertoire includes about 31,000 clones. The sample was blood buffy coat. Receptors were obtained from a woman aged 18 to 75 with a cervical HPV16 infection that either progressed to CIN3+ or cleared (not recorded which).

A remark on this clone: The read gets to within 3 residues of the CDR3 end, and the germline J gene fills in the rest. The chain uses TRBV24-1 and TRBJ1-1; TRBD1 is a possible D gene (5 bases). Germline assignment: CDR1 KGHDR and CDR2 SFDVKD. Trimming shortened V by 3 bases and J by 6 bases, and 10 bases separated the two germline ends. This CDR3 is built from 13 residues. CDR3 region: CATSDGALAEAFF. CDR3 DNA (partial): TGTGCCACCAGTGATGGGGCCCTCGCTGAA.

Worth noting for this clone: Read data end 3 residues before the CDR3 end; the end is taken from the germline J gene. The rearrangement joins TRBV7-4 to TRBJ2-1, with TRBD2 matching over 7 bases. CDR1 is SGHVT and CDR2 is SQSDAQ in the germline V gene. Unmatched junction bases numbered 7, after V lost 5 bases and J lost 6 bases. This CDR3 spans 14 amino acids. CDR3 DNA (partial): TGTGCCAGCAGCCCTCGCGGGAGTGGCAATGAG. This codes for CASSPRGSGNE. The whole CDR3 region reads CASSPRGSGNEQFF.

CDR3 region: CASSSIAGGPSVEQFF. The DNA read from the CDR3 is TGTGCCAGTAGTAGCATAGCGGGAGGGCCGTCAGTTGAG. The genes are TRBV19 and TRBJ2-1; 11 positions agree with TRBD2. The missing CDR3 end, 3 residues past where the read stops, is filled in from the germline J gene. The germline gives CDR1 LNHDA, CDR2 SQIVND (reference sequence). The CDR3 has 16 amino acids. Germline trimming cut 4 bases from V and 9 bases from J; bases unmatched to any gene: 11.

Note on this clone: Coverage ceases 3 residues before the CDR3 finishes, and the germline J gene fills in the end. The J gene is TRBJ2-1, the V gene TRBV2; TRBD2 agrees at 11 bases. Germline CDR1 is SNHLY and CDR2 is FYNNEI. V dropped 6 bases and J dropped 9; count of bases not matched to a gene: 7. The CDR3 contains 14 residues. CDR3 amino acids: CASRKLAGAGEQFF. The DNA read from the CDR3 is TGTGCCAGCAGGAAACTAGCGGGGGCAGGTGAG.

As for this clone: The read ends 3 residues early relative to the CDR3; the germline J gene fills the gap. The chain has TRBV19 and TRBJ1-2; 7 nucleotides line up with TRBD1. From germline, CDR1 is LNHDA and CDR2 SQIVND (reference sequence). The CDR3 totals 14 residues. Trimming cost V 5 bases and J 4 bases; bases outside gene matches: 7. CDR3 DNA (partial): TGTGCCAGTAGTCCTGGGACAGATCTCTATGGC. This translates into CASSPGTDLYG. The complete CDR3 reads CASSPGTDLYGYTF.

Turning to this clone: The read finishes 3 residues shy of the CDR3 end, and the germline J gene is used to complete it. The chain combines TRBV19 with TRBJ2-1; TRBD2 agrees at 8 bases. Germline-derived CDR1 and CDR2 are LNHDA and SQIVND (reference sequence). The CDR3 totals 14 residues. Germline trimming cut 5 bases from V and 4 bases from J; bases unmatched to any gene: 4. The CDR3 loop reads CASSGLAGYNEQFF. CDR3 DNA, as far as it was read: TGTGCCAGTAGTGGGCTAGCGGGTTACAATGAG.

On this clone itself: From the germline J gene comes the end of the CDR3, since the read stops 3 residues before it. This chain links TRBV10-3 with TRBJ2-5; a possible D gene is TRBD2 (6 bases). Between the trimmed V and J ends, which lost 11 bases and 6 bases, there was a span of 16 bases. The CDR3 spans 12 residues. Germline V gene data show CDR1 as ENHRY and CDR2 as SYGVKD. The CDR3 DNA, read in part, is TGTGCCGTCCGCGAGGGCGGGAAGACC. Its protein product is CAVREGGKT. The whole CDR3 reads CAVREGGKTQYF.

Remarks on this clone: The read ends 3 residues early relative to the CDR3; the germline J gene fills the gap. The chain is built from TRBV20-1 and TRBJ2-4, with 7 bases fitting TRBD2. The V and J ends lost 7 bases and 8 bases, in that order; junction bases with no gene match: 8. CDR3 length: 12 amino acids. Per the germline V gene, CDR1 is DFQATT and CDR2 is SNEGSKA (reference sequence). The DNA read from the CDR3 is TGCAGTGTGGGGAGGGCCGGGGACATT. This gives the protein CSVGRAGDI. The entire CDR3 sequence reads CSVGRAGDIQYF.

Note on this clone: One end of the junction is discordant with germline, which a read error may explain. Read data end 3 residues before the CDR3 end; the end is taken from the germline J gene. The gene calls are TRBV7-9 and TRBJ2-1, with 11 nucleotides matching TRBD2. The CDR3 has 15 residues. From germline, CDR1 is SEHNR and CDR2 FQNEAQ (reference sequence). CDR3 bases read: TGTGCCGGCAGCCATACTAGCGGGGGTTACAATGAG. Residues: CAGSHTSGGYNE. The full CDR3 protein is CAGSHTSGGYNEQFF.

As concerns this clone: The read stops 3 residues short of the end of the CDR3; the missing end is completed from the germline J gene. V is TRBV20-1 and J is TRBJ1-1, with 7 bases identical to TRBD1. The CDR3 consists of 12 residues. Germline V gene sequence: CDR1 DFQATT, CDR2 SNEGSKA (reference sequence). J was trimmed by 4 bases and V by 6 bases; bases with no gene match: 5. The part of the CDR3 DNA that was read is TGCAGTGCCCGACAGGGTGGCACTGAA. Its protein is CSARQGGTE. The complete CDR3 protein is CSARQGGTEAFF.

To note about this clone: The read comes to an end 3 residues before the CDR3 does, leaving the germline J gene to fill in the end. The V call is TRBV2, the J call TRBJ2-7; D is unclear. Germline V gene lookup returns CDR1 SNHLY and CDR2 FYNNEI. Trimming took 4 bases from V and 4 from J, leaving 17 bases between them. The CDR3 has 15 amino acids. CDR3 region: CASSGPSLRSYEQYF. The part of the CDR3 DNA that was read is TGTGCCAGCAGTGGGCCTAGTTTAAGAAGTTACGAG.

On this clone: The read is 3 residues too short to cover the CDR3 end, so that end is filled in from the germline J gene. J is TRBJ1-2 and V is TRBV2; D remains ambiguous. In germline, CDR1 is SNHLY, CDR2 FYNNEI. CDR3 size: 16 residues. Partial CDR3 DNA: TGTGCCAGCAGTGATCTTCTAGCGGCTGGGAACTACGAC. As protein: CASSDLLAAGNYD. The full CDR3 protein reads CASSDLLAAGNYDYTF.

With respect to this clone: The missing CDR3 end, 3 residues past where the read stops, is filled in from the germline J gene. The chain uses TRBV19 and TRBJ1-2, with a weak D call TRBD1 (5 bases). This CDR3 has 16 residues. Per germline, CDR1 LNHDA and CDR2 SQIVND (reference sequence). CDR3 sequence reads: CASRGGLHSSYNDYTF. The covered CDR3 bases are TGTGCCAGTAGGGGGGGACTTCATAGCTCCTACAATGAC.

Partial CDR3 DNA: TGTGCCAGCAGCTTCAACAGGGGGTCTGGC. It is translated as CASSFNRGSG. The CDR3 in its entirety is CASSFNRGSGYTF. The J gene is TRBJ1-2, the V gene TRBV7-2; 8 nucleotides agree with TRBD1. Read data end 3 residues before the CDR3 end; the end is taken from the germline J gene. Germline CDR1 reads SGHTA; CDR2 reads FQGNSA. The CDR3 runs to 13 residues. The trim removed 3 bases at V and 7 bases at J, leaving 4 bases unmatched.

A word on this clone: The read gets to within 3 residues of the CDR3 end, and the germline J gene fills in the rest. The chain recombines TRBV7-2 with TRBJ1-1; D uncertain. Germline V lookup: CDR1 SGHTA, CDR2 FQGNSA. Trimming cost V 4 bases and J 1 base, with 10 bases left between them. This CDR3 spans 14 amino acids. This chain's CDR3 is CASSSHTGNTEAFF. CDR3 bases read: TGTGCCAGCAGCTCTCATACTGGGAACACTGAA.

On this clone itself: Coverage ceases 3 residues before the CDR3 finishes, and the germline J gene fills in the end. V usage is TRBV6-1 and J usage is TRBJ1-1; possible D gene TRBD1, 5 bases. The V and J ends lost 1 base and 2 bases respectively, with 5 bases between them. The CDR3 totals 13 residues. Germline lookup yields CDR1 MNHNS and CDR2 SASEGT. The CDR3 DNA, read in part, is TGTGCCAGCAGTGAAGGGGGCAACACTGAA. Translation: CASSEGGNTE. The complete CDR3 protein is CASSEGGNTEAFF.

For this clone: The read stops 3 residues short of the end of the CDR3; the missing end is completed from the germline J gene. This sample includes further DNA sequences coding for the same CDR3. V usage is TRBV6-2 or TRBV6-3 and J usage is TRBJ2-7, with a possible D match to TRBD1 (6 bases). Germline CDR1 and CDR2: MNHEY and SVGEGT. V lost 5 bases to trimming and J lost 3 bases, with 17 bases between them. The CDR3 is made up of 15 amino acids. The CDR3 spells CASSPRQVGGYEQYF. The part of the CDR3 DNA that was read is TGTGCCAGCAGTCCCCGACAGGTAGGGGGCTACGAG.

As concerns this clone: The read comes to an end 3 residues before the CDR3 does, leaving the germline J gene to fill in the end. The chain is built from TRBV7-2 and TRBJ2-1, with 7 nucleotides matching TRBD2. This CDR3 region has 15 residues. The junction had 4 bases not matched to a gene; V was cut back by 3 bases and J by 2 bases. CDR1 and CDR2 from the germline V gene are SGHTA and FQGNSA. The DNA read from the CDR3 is TGTGCCAGCAGCTTGACCCTAGCGGCCTACAATGAG. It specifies CASSLTLAAYNE. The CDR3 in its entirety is CASSLTLAAYNEQFF. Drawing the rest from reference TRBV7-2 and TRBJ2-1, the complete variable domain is GAGVSQSPSNKVTEKGKDVELRCDPISGHTALYWYRQSLGQGLEFLIYFQGNSAPDKSGLPSDRFSAERTGGSVSTLTIQRTQQEDSAVYLCASSLTLAAYNEQFFGPGTRLTVL.

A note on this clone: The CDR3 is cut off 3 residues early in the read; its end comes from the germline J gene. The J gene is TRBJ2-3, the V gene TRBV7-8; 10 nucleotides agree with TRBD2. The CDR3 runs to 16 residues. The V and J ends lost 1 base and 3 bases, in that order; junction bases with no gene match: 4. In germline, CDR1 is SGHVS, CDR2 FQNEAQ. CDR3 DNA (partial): TGTGCCAGCAGCTTAGTGGGTAGCGGGAGGACAGATACG. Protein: CASSLVGSGRTDT. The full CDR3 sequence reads CASSLVGSGRTDTQYF.

The sequenced part of the CDR3 DNA is TGTGCCAGCAGTTTAATTACAGGGGTAGAGACC. This codes for CASSLITGVET. The full CDR3 sequence reads CASSLITGVETQYF. V gene TRBV12-3 or TRBV12-4 combines with J gene TRBJ2-5, with 7 bases matching TRBD1. Sequencing ends 3 residues short of the CDR3 end; the germline J gene provides the rest. The junction had 4 bases not matched to a gene; V was cut back by 2 bases and J by 4 bases. The CDR3 is 14 residues long.

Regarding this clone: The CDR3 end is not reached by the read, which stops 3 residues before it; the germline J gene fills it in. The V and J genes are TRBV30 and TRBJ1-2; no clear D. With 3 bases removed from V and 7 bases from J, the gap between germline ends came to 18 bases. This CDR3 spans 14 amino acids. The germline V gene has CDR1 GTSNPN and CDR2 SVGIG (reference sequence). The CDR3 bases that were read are TGTGCCTGGAGATTCGTCCCCCAGGATATTGGC. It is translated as CAWRFVPQDIG. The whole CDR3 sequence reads CAWRFVPQDIGYTF.

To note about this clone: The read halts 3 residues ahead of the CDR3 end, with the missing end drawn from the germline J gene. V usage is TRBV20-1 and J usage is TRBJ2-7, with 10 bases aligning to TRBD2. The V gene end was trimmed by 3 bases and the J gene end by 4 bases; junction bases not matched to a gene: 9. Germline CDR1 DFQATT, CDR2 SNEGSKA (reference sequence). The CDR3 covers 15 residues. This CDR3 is CSARAASGSRYEQYF. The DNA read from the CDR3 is TGCAGTGCTAGGGCCGCTAGCGGGAGTAGGTACGAG.

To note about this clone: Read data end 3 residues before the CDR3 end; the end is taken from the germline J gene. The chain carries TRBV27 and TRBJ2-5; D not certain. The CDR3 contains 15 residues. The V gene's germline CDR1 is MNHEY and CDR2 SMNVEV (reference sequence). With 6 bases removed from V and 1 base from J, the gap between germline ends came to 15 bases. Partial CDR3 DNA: TGTGCCAGCAGCGAGAGGCAGGTGACCCAAGAGACC. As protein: CASSERQVTQET. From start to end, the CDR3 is CASSERQVTQETQYF.

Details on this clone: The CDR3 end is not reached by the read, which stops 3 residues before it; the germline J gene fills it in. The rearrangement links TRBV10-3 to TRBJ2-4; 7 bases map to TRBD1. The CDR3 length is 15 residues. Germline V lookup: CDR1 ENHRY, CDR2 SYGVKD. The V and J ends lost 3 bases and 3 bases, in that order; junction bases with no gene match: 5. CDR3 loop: CAISETGEGKNIQYF. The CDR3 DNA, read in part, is TGTGCCATCAGTGAAACAGGGGAAGGCAAAAACATT.

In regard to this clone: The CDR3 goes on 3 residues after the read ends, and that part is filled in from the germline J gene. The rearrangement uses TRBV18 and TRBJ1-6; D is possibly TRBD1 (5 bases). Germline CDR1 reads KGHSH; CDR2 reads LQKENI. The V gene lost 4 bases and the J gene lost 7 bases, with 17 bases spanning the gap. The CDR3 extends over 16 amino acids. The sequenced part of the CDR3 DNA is TGTGCCAGCTCACATTTGAAGACAGACTCCAATTCACCC. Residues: CASSHLKTDSNSP. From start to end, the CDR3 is CASSHLKTDSNSPLHF.

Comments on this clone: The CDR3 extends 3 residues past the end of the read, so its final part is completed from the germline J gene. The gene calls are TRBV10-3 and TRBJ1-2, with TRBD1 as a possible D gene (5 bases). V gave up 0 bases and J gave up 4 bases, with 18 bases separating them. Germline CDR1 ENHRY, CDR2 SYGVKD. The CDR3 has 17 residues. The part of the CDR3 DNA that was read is TGTGCCATCAGTGAGTCGACAGCCCATACATTTGGCTATGGC. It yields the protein CAISESTAHTFGYG. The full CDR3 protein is CAISESTAHTFGYGYTF.

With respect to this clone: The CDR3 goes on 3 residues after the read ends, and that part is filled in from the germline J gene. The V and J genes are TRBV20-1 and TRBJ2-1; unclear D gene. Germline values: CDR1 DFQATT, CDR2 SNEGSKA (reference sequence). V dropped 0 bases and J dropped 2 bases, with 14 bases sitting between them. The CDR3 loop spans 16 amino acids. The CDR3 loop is CSARDHFADTYNEQFF. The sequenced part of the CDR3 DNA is TGCAGTGCTAGAGATCACTTCGCGGATACCTACAATGAG.